This TCR beta chain emerged from a study of cytomegalovirus exposure and HLA in healthy donors. Overall study results and limits: In a later analysis, a genetic analysis reported fewer productive-TCR N-insertions in an Asian-associated ancestry cluster than the cohort average.

Points on this clone: The antigen is not known.

The V gene's germline CDR1 is LNHNV and CDR2 YYDKDF (reference sequence). The CDR3 runs to 13 residues. V was cut by 7 bases and J by 0 bases, with 10 bases left in between. This PCR relied on a set of 60 Vbeta primers and 13 Jbeta primers. The table came from immunoSEQ multiplex PCR; TCRdb's copy has only in-frame clones and leaves some out. The sample has more than 95,000 clones; roughly 15% are singletons. Sequenced material: PBMCs. This chain joins TRBV15 and TRBJ2-7, with D possibly being TRBD2 (5 bases). The source of this sequence is a female donor in good health and CMV-seronegative. The CDR3 DNA reads as TGTGCCACCAAGGGAGCGCTCTCCTACGAGCAGTACTTC. Residues: CATKGALSYEQYF.